This passage covers 13 T cell receptor beta chains from one sample sequenced in a study of T-cell memory formation after mild COVID-19. TCRdb re-analysed the 5' RACE reads in MiXCR, keeping a single row per CDR3 protein. Of some 260,000 distinct CDR3 sequences in the sample, less than 20% were seen once. The sample consisted of PBMCs or a T cell subset sorted from them (not recorded which). The receptors were sampled from a man younger than 35 who had mild COVID-19 (a few samples of this study predate the infection). Cell type and time point are not known.

In nucleotides, the CDR3 is TGTGCCTGGGGACTAGCGGGCACCGGGGAGCTGTTTTTT. As protein: CAWGLAGTGELFF. V is TRBV30 and J is TRBJ2-2; 11 bases align to TRBD2. V lost 5 bases and J lost 4; bases outside the gene matches: 0. There are 13 residues in the CDR3. Germline V gene data show CDR1 as GTSNPN and CDR2 as SVGIG (reference sequence).

A few counts support this clonotype. The V gene is TRBV7-8, the J gene TRBJ1-2, with TRBD1 matching over 11 bases. Germline CDR1 SGHVS, CDR2 FQNEAQ. The CDR3 has 15 amino acids. The trim removed 3 bases at V and 8 bases at J, leaving 8 bases unmatched. This CDR3 is CASSFRTGGTKGYTF. In nucleotides, the CDR3 is TGTGCCAGCAGCTTTCGGACAGGGGGCACGAAAGGCTACACCTTC.

The chain recombines TRBV6-5 with TRBJ1-1; D is unclear. This CDR3 has 14 amino acids. Between the trimmed V and J ends, which lost 4 bases and 1 base, there was a span of 10 bases. The germline V gene has CDR1 MNHEY and CDR2 SVGAGI. The CDR3 sequence: CASSWAGRNTEAFF. In DNA form, the CDR3 reads TGTGCCAGCAGTTGGGCTGGGAGGAACACTGAAGCTTTCTTT.

This clonotype has a count of ten or more. V and J are TRBV6-5 and TRBJ1-1; D remains ambiguous. There are 13 residues in the CDR3. V lost 6 bases to trimming and J lost 2 bases, with 10 bases between them. Germline CDR1 MNHEY, CDR2 SVGAGI. The CDR3 nucleotides are TGTGCCAGCAGCCCTCACCCTAACACTGAAGCTTTCTTT. Protein product: CASSPHPNTEAFF.

The chain combines TRBV29-1 with TRBJ2-1; TRBD2 agrees at 7 bases. The CDR3 has 11 amino acids. CDR1 and CDR2 (germline): SQVTM, ANQGSEA. CDR3 sequence reads: CTAGGGGEQFF. The CDR3, as DNA: TGCACCGCGGGCGGGGGAGGTGAGCAGTTCTTC.

This rearrangement joins TRBV19 to TRBJ1-1, with D tentatively TRBD1 (6 bases). The CDR3 has 15 residues. Germline V CDR1 and CDR2: LNHDA, SQIVND (reference sequence). V was pared by 8 bases and J by 4 bases, with 20 bases between. The CDR3 sequence: CASAPLAGASTEAFF. CDR3 coding DNA: TGTGCCAGTGCCCCCCTCGCGGGGGCCAGCACTGAAGCTTTCTTT.

The rearrangement joins TRBV20-1 to TRBJ1-1; 10 bases agree with TRBD1. The CDR3 runs 16 residues. The germline gives CDR1 DFQATT, CDR2 SNEGSKA (reference sequence). V trimming: 0 bases; J trimming: 6 bases; junction bases outside the gene matches: 10. CDR3 sequence (DNA): TGCAGTGCTAGAGATCGGGACAGGGGCGGTAATGCTGAAGCTTTCTTT. As protein: CSARDRDRGGNAEAFF.

This clonotype was picked up a small number of times. This chain uses TRBV28 with TRBJ2-3; D gene uncertain. The CDR3 spans 14 residues. Per germline, CDR1 MDHEN and CDR2 SYDVKM. With 4 bases removed from V and 10 bases from J, the gap between germline ends came to 18 bases. The CDR3 bases are TGTGCCAGCAGTTCCCCCCACGGCCAGAAGTCGCAGTATTTT. Translation gives CASSSPHGQKSQYF.

In this sample, this clonotype turned up a few times. V usage is TRBV12-3 or TRBV12-4 and J usage is TRBJ1-2, with a weak D call TRBD1 (5 bases). The CDR3 consists of 13 residues. V lost 8 bases to trimming and J lost 8 bases, with 18 bases between them. The CDR3 DNA sequence: TGTGCCAGCGCACGCCACCAAGGGACGGGCTACACCTTC. Translating gives CASARHQGTGYTF.

V usage is TRBV30 and J usage is TRBJ2-7, with a weak D call TRBD2 (5 bases). The V gene's germline CDR1 is GTSNPN and CDR2 SVGIG (reference sequence). V dropped 8 bases and J dropped 3 bases, with 11 bases sitting between them. The CDR3 loop spans 11 amino acids. The CDR3 DNA follows: TGTGCCGGTACCGGAGGCTACGAGCAGTACTTC. Its translation is CAGTGGYEQYF.

This clonotype turned up a few times. This sequence joins TRBV6-2 or TRBV6-3 and TRBJ1-4, with unresolved D. V lost 5 bases and J lost 6, with 10 bases in between. From germline, CDR1 is MNHEY and CDR2 SVGEGT. The CDR3 contains 13 residues. Here the CDR3 reads CASSIDAYEKLFF. The CDR3 DNA reads TGTGCCAGCAGTATCGACGCTTATGAAAAACTGTTTTTT.

The chain is built from TRBV28 and TRBJ2-5; D gene unclear. Between the trimmed V and J ends, which lost 3 bases and 5 bases, there was a span of 1 base. CDR1 is MDHEN and CDR2 is SYDVKM in the germline V gene. The CDR3 extends over 10 amino acids. The CDR3 sequence: CASSFETQYF. The CDR3 coding sequence is TGTGCCAGCAGTTTTGAGACCCAGTACTTC.

On this clonotype itself: Compared with germline, one end of the junction differs, possibly owing to a read error. This sequence joins TRBV4-3 and TRBJ2-7, with D perhaps assigned TRBD1 or TRBD2 (5 bases each). Germline assignment: CDR1 LGHNA and CDR2 YSLEER. The CDR3 runs to 14 residues. The CDR3 DNA is TGCGCCAGCAGCCAAGACCCCGGGGCCCTGACCAGGGACTTC. The encoded protein is CASSQDPGALTRDF.